This TCR beta chain originates from a study of T cells after yellow fever vaccination. This clonotype was seen only a few times. Antigen: not known. Germline-derived CDR1 and CDR2 are MNHEY and SVGAGI. The length of the CDR3 is 13 residues. V dropped 4 bases and J dropped 6 bases, with 7 bases sitting between them. TCR cDNA was made by 5'RACE template switching, adding a universal primer site and UMIs. In TCRdb, the 5' RACE reads were re-called with MiXCR into one record per CDR3 protein. Of 360,000 or so distinct CDR3 sequences in the sample, approximately 10% were seen once. Study observations and caveats: Most primary-vaccination clones recurred post-booster (under 98% CD4, more than 85% CD8). Contaminating bulk clonotypes could be abundant in FACS-sorted repertoires.

The V and J genes are TRBV6-5 and TRBJ1-6, with unresolved D. This clonotype was obtained from a man aged 18-30 years who received the YFV17D yellow fever vaccine. This specimen was PBMCs, taken on the day of the first yellow fever vaccination. CDR3 protein: CASSSSLNSPLHF. DNA of the CDR3: TGTGCCAGCAGTTCCAGCCTTAATTCACCCCTCCACTTT.